The 32 T cell receptor beta chains presented below share a single source sample, sequenced in a study of identical twins. One entry per CDR3 protein results from TCRdb running MiXCR on the 5' RACE reads. The data hold 500,000 to 550,000 distinct CDR3 sequences, with approximately 20% observed a single time. A further study also used this sample, focusing on yellow fever vaccine responses in identical twins.

The sample taken for sequencing was CD4+ T cells sorted from blood. Source of these receptors: a woman between 18 and 30 years old in good health.

This chain uses TRBV2 with TRBJ1-4, with 7 bases that match TRBD1. The CDR3 consists of 15 residues. Per the germline V gene, CDR1 is SNHLY and CDR2 is FYNNEI. With V trimmed by 8 bases and J by 5 bases, 11 bases remained unmatched. In nucleotides, the CDR3 is TGTGCCAGCTCTATCCTACAGGGGCAGAATGAAAAACTGTTTTTT. Translating gives CASSILQGQNEKLFF.

This clonotype was seen only a few times. V and J are TRBV2 and TRBJ2-1; TRBD2 matches 12 bases. Germline V gene data show CDR1 as SNHLY and CDR2 as FYNNEI. V shed 6 bases, J shed 9 bases, and the junction held 6 bases outside the gene matches. There are 14 residues in the CDR3. CDR3 amino acids: CASSGLAGLGEQFF. CDR3 DNA: TGTGCCAGCAGCGGACTAGCGGGACTGGGTGAGCAGTTCTTC. Drawing the rest from reference TRBV2 and TRBJ2-1, the complete variable domain is EPEVTQTPSHQVTQMGQEVILRCVPISNHLYFYWYRQILGQKVEFLVSFYNNEISEKSEIFDDQFSVERPDGSNFTLKIRSTKLEDSAMYFCASSGLAGLGEQFFGPGTRLTVL.

This clonotype has more than one count but fewer than ten. The chain joins TRBV5-6 to TRBJ2-3; TRBD2 is a possible D gene (7 bases). Germline CDR1 reads SGHDT; CDR2 reads YYEEEE. The V end lost 4 bases, the J end lost 3 bases, and 15 bases lay between the germline ends. This CDR3 comprises 15 residues. The DNA for the CDR3 is TGTGCCAGCAGCCGCCGGGGGGCTGGAACAGATACGCAGTATTTT. This codes for CASSRRGAGTDTQYF.

V usage is TRBV5-1 and J usage is TRBJ2-6; the D is unclear. This CDR3 is built from 16 residues. Germline loops: CDR1 SGHRS, CDR2 YFSETQ. The V gene lost 2 bases and the J gene lost 0 bases, with 9 bases spanning the gap. In nucleotides, the CDR3 is TGCGCCAGCAGCTTAGCCTCAGGCTCTGGGGCCAACGTCCTGACTTTC. Translating it yields CASSLASGSGANVLTF.

This clonotype was seen a few times. This sequence joins TRBV12-3 or TRBV12-4 and TRBJ2-7, with 9 bases identical to TRBD1. The CDR3 runs 16 residues. The V and J ends lost 5 bases and 2 bases, in that order; junction bases with no gene match: 10. The CDR3 region has the DNA TGTGCCAGCAGTCTAAAAGGGGGACAGGGAGCCTACGAGCAGTACTTC. This gives the protein CASSLKGGQGAYEQYF.

CDR3 region: CAISELGFYEQYF. CDR3 nucleotide sequence: TGTGCCATCAGTGAGCTCGGATTTTACGAGCAGTACTTC. V gene TRBV10-3 combines with J gene TRBJ2-7, with D unclear. The CDR3 is made up of 13 amino acids. The germline V gene has CDR1 ENHRY and CDR2 SYGVKD. V gave up 2 bases and J gave up 4 bases, with 9 bases separating them.

This chain joins TRBV12-3 or TRBV12-4 and TRBJ2-7; possibly TRBD2 for D (5 bases). CDR3 size: 12 residues. V shed 6 bases and J shed 4 bases, with 10 bases lying between them. This CDR3 reads CASSQEGYEQYV. CDR3 nucleotides: TGTGCCAGCAGCCAAGAGGGATACGAGCAGTACGTC.

This chain uses TRBV3-1 with TRBJ1-2; D is perhaps TRBD1 (5 bases). The CDR3 runs to 14 residues. Germline CDR1 LGHDT, CDR2 YNNKEL (reference sequence). V lost 1 base, J lost 4 bases, and 10 bases lay in between. CDR3 DNA: TGTGCCAGCAGCCAAGCAGACAGTCGCTATGGCTACACCTTC. It is translated as CASSQADSRYGYTF.

The sample holds a few counts of this clonotype. The chain links TRBV5-1 to TRBJ2-5, with 13 bases lining up with TRBD2. The length of the CDR3 is 16 residues. Trimming at V came to 6 bases and at J to 1 base, leaving 6 bases not matched to a gene. Germline V CDR1 and CDR2: SGHRS, YFSETQ. The CDR3 region is CASTKLAGGSQETQYF. CDR3 DNA: TGCGCCAGCACTAAACTAGCGGGAGGGTCCCAAGAGACCCAGTACTTC.

This clonotype appeared a few times. This sequence joins TRBV4-1 and TRBJ1-5, with a tentative D call TRBD1 (5 bases). V was cut by 1 base and J by 5 bases, with 18 bases left in between. Germline V gene data show CDR1 as MGHRA and CDR2 as YSYEKL. The CDR3 totals 17 residues. CDR3 sequence (DNA): TGCGCCAGCAGCCAAGTTCCAGGGAGGGGACGCCATCAGCCCCAGCATTTT. Translating it yields CASSQVPGRGRHQPQHF.

This clonotype was detected only a few times. This rearrangement joins TRBV20-1 to TRBJ2-1, with D perhaps matching TRBD1 or TRBD2 (5 bases each). Germline V gene data show CDR1 as DFQATT and CDR2 as SNEGSKA (reference sequence). The length of the CDR3 is 13 residues. With 5 bases removed from V and 4 bases from J, the gap between germline ends came to 12 bases. The CDR3 nucleotides read TGCAGTGCTCTGGGGGAGAGGTACAATGAGCAGTTCTTC. Amino acids: CSALGERYNEQFF.

The V and J genes are TRBV10-3 and TRBJ1-1; possibly TRBD1 for D (5 bases). This CDR3 comprises 14 residues. Trimming left V 0 bases short and J 6 bases short, with 11 bases between. The V gene's germline CDR1 is ENHRY and CDR2 SYGVKD. CDR3 protein: CAISESWGDPEAFF. The CDR3 DNA reads as TGTGCCATCAGTGAGTCCTGGGGGGATCCTGAAGCTTTCTTT.

The rearrangement uses TRBV20-1 and TRBJ2-1, with 15 bases aligning to TRBD2. This CDR3 is built from 17 residues. CDR1 DFQATT and CDR2 SNEGSKA come from the germline V gene (reference sequence). With V trimmed by 0 bases and J by 7 bases, 7 bases remained unmatched. This CDR3 reads CSARDSGTSGRLNEQFF. CDR3 sequence (DNA): TGCAGTGCTAGAGACTCCGGGACTAGCGGGAGGTTAAATGAGCAGTTCTTC.

This clonotype was detected only a few times. The chain links TRBV6-5 to TRBJ1-6; the D gene is possibly TRBD1 (5 bases). The CDR3 is 12 residues long. The germline V gene has CDR1 MNHEY and CDR2 SVGAGI. V was shortened by 6 bases and J by 6 bases, with 6 bases between the two germline ends. CDR3 protein: CASRDINSPLHF. As DNA, the CDR3 is TGTGCCAGCAGGGACATTAATTCACCCCTCCACTTT.

Only a few counts were recorded for this clonotype. The chain employs TRBV7-3 and TRBJ2-1, with TRBD2 matching 14 bases. The CDR3 extends over 18 amino acids. Losses at the gene ends were 6 bases for V and 5 bases for J; bases not matched to a gene: 12. CDR1 is SGHTA, CDR2 FQGTGA, per germline. CDR3 protein: CASSRLAGGGRKNNEQFF. In DNA form, the CDR3 reads TGTGCCAGCAGTAGACTAGCGGGAGGGGGGAGAAAAAACAATGAGCAGTTCTTC.

This clonotype has just a few counts. The CDR3 DNA sequence: TGTGCCAGCAGCTCAGGGGGGGCCGGTGGCGCAGATACGCAGTATTTT. This sequence encodes CASSSGGAGGADTQYF. This chain uses TRBV7-9 with TRBJ2-3; TRBD1 or TRBD2 may be the D gene (7 bases each). The CDR3 has 16 amino acids. The V end lost 4 bases, the J end lost 4 bases, and 18 bases lay between the germline ends. Germline V gives CDR1 SEHNR, CDR2 FQNEAQ (reference sequence).

This clonotype has only a few counts. This chain uses TRBV18 with TRBJ1-3; D unresolved. The CDR3 covers 13 residues. V was cut by 6 bases and J by 4 bases, with 10 bases left in between. Germline CDR1 KGHSH, CDR2 LQKENI. In DNA form, the CDR3 reads TGTGCCAGCTCTCCCAATGGCGGAAACACCATATATTTT. Translating it yields CASSPNGGNTIYF.

The chain has TRBV2 and TRBJ2-2; 8 bases match TRBD2. J gave up 0 bases and V 6 bases, and 3 bases lay outside the gene matches. Germline V gives CDR1 SNHLY, CDR2 FYNNEI. The CDR3 extends over 15 amino acids. This chain's CDR3 is CASRRGATNTGELFF. The DNA for the CDR3 is TGTGCCAGCAGGCGGGGGGCAACGAACACCGGGGAGCTGTTTTTT.

This clonotype was detected a few times. The rearrangement uses TRBV12-3 or TRBV12-4 and TRBJ2-5; 8 bases are shared with TRBD1. The J segment lost 4 bases and the V segment lost 4 bases, leaving 5 bases of the junction unmatched. This CDR3 comprises 14 residues. CDR3 sequence (DNA): TGTGCCAGCAGTTATCGGACAGGGCGAGAGACCCAGTACTTC. Residues: CASSYRTGRETQYF.

The rearrangement joins TRBV20-1 to TRBJ2-3; 8 bases fit TRBD2. V was pared by 1 base and J by 0 bases, with 6 bases of the junction left unmatched. The CDR3 covers 16 residues. The germline V gene encodes CDR1 DFQATT and CDR2 SNEGSKA (reference sequence). The CDR3: CSARGAGVTSTDTQYF. DNA for the CDR3: TGCAGTGCTAGAGGAGCGGGGGTTACTAGCACAGATACGCAGTATTTT.

The chain joins TRBV4-1 to TRBJ1-1; D might be TRBD1 (5 bases). V was clipped by 1 base and J by 6 bases, with 21 bases between them. The CDR3 covers 17 residues. Germline V lookup: CDR1 MGHRA, CDR2 YSYEKL. CDR3 coding DNA: TGCGCCAGCAGCCAAGTGGGGCCGGGGGAGTGGGTGGCTGAAGCTTTCTTT. Translation gives CASSQVGPGEWVAEAFF.

This chain links TRBV5-1 with TRBJ1-6; D gene ambiguous. The CDR3 is 16 amino acids. CDR1 is SGHRS and CDR2 is YFSETQ in the germline V gene. Trimming pared 0 bases from V and 6 bases from J, leaving 13 bases between. CDR3 DNA sequence: TGCGCCAGCAGCTTGGCCTTACAGCATGGTAATTCACCCCTCCACTTT. It translates to CASSLALQHGNSPLHF.

V usage is TRBV19 and J usage is TRBJ2-3, with TRBD1 matching 10 bases. Per the germline V gene, CDR1 is LNHDA and CDR2 is SQIVND (reference sequence). Trimming at V came to 8 bases and at J to 8 bases, leaving 13 bases not matched to a gene. This CDR3 is built from 15 residues. The CDR3 is CASSQPGQGIATQYF. The DNA for the CDR3 is TGTGCCAGTTCCCAACCGGGACAGGGGATCGCTACGCAGTATTTT.

The rearrangement uses TRBV5-5 and TRBJ1-1; the D is unclear. The CDR3 spans 14 residues. Trimming left V 2 bases short and J 4 bases short, with 12 bases between. The V gene's germline CDR1 is SGHKS and CDR2 YYEKEE (reference sequence). The CDR3 nucleotides read TGTGCCAGCAGCTTATTTAGGGAAACCACTGAAGCTTTCTTT. Protein product: CASSLFRETTEAFF.

The sample holds a few counts of this clonotype. The chain uses TRBV20-1 and TRBJ2-7; D may match TRBD1 or TRBD2 (5 bases each). The germline V gene has CDR1 DFQATT and CDR2 SNEGSKA (reference sequence). The V end lost 2 bases, the J end lost 3 bases, and 20 bases lay between the germline ends. CDR3 length: 16 amino acids. CDR3 nucleotide sequence: TGCAGTGCTAGAAAGACCGGGACCGACAAATTCTACGAGCAGTACGTC. This codes for CSARKTGTDKFYEQYV.

The V gene is TRBV6-1, the J gene TRBJ2-2; D is uncertain. The germline V and J ends were trimmed by 4 bases and 5 bases, with 14 bases remaining between them. Per germline, CDR1 MNHNS and CDR2 SASEGT. The CDR3 sequence is 15 residues long. CDR3 in amino acids: CASSASRTWTGELFF. CDR3 DNA: TGTGCCAGCAGTGCTTCAAGGACGTGGACCGGGGAGCTGTTTTTT.

This clonotype was recorded a few times. The chain couples TRBV10-3 to TRBJ2-5, with 9 nucleotides matching TRBD2. V lost 0 bases to trimming and J lost 7 bases; unmatched junction nucleotides: 3. The CDR3 sequence is 14 residues long. The germline V gene has CDR1 ENHRY and CDR2 SYGVKD. CDR3 DNA: TGTGCCATCAGTGAGTCAGGGACTAGCTCGACCCAGTACTTC. Its protein is CAISESGTSSTQYF.

The gene calls are TRBV5-5 and TRBJ1-1; tentatively, D is TRBD1 (5 bases). The CDR3 has 16 residues. V dropped 4 bases and J dropped 2 bases, with 18 bases sitting between them. Per the germline V gene, CDR1 is SGHKS and CDR2 is YYEKEE (reference sequence). The CDR3 sequence is CASSRSPGNRNTEAFF. The DNA of the CDR3 is TGTGCCAGCAGCCGATCTCCAGGGAACCGAAACACTGAAGCTTTCTTT.

This clonotype was seen more than once but under ten times. The J gene is TRBJ2-3, the V gene TRBV12-3 or TRBV12-4; D is uncertain. V dropped 1 base and J dropped 0 bases, with 11 bases sitting between them. CDR3 length: 16 residues. CDR3 in amino acids: CASSLDRAPSTDTQYF. DNA of the CDR3: TGTGCCAGCAGTTTAGACAGAGCCCCGAGCACAGATACGCAGTATTTT.

This sequence joins TRBV12-3 or TRBV12-4 and TRBJ2-7; perhaps TRBD2 as D (5 bases). The V end lost 7 bases, the J end lost 2 bases, and 18 bases lay between the germline ends. The CDR3 runs 15 residues. The CDR3 loop reads CASTTYEGFPYEQYF. Written as DNA, the CDR3 is TGTGCCAGCACCACGTACGAGGGATTTCCCTACGAGCAGTACTTC.

This chain uses TRBV9 with TRBJ1-2; D unclear. This CDR3 has 12 amino acids. The germline gives CDR1 SGDLS, CDR2 YYNGEE. The ends were cut back, 0 bases at V and 8 bases at J, with 8 bases in the middle. The CDR3 sequence: CASSVDRGGYTF. CDR3 nucleotide sequence: TGTGCCAGCAGCGTAGATCGTGGCGGCTACACCTTC.

The V gene is TRBV7-2, the J gene TRBJ2-1; 8 bases line up with TRBD1. The CDR3 consists of 14 residues. Germline loops: CDR1 SGHTA, CDR2 FQGNSA. Trimming removed 4 bases from V and 8 bases from J; junction bases left unmatched: 7. The CDR3 sequence: CASSSGQVRDEQFF. CDR3 sequence (DNA): TGTGCCAGCAGCTCGGGACAGGTGAGGGATGAGCAGTTCTTC.